A single sample gave rise to the 5 T cell receptor beta chains below, sequenced in a study of molecular identifiers for immune sequencing clone quantification (dated by TCRdb to 2016 to 2018). Library preparation was by PCR. Sequencing was carried out with a NextSeq 500. TCRdb's own reprocessing of the public reads used fastp at Q25 and MiXCR and kept productive beta chains. Entries are consolidated by CDR3 protein sequence, retaining the most common genes and DNA. The sample table shows more than 550,000 distinct CDR3 sequences, and roughly 27% are seen once. The ten biggest clones cover 0.7% to 0.95% of the sample. The sequencing input was naive CD8+ T cells from blood, with Jurkat cell RNA spiked in. The cell subset or site label for this specimen denotes: FACS-sorted CD8+CD4-CCR7+CD45RA+ naive T cells. The receptors originated from a human donor in good health. Some libraries in this study had Jurkat cell RNA spiked in.

This clonotype has more than one count but fewer than ten. The V call is TRBV7-3, the J call TRBJ2-1; no clear D gene. CDR1 is SGHTA and CDR2 is FQGTGA in the germline V gene. V lost 1 base to trimming and J lost 5 bases, with 9 bases between them. This CDR3 region has 14 residues. Here the CDR3 DNA reads TGTGCCAGCAGCTTAAGCCGGACCAACAATGAGCAGTTCTTC. As protein: CASSLSRTNNEQFF. The whole variable domain, remainder taken from reference TRBV7-3 and TRBJ2-1, is GAGVSQTPSNKVTEKGKYVELRCDPISGHTALYWYRQSLGQGPEFLIYFQGTGAADDSGLPNDRFFAVRPEGSVSTLKIQRTERGDSAVYLCASSLSRTNNEQFFGPGTRLTVL.

There are many counts of this clonotype. The chain has TRBV4-2 and TRBJ2-7; D call uncertain. Trimming removed 0 bases from V and 3 bases from J, with 3 bases in between. The CDR3 runs to 12 residues. CDR1 is LGHNA and CDR2 is YNFKEQ in the germline V gene. The CDR3 sequence: CASSQDNYEQYF. CDR3 in DNA: TGTGCCAGCAGCCAAGATAACTACGAGCAGTACTTC.

Turning to this clonotype: With a much larger clone just one base away, this may be a read error. CDR3 DNA: TGTGCCGGCAGCCCTCGCCTGCCGCCCCCCGACACAGATACGCAGTATTTT. This codes for CAGSPRLPPPDTDTQYF. The V and J genes are TRBV7-9 and TRBJ2-3, with D unclear. The CDR3 is made up of 17 amino acids. Germline V CDR1 and CDR2: SEHNR, FQNEAQ (reference sequence).

This clonotype was observed many times. The chain carries TRBV29-1 and TRBJ2-2, with TRBD1 matching 7 bases. Losses at the gene ends were 3 bases for V and 4 bases for J; bases not matched to a gene: 5. This CDR3 spans 14 amino acids. Germline V gene sequence: CDR1 SQVTM, CDR2 ANQGSEA. This CDR3 reads CSVEAGGSTGELFF. In DNA, the CDR3 is TGCAGCGTTGAGGCAGGGGGTAGCACCGGGGAGCTGTTTTTT.

This sequence joins TRBV27 and TRBJ1-4; a weak D match, TRBD1 (6 bases). The V and J ends lost 2 bases and 6 bases respectively, with 10 bases between them. CDR3 size: 14 residues. CDR1 is MNHEY and CDR2 is SMNVEV in the germline V gene (reference sequence). The CDR3 DNA reads TGTGCCAGCAGTTTAACCAACAGGGATGAAAAACTGTTTTTT. It is translated as CASSLTNRDEKLFF. Supplemented by reference TRBV27 and TRBJ1-4, the full variable domain reads EAQVTQNPRYLITVTGKKLTVTCSQNMNHEYMSWYRQDPGLGLRQIYYSMNVEVTDKGDVPEGYKVSRKEKRNFPLILESPSPNQTSLYFCASSLTNRDEKLFFGSGTQLSVL.